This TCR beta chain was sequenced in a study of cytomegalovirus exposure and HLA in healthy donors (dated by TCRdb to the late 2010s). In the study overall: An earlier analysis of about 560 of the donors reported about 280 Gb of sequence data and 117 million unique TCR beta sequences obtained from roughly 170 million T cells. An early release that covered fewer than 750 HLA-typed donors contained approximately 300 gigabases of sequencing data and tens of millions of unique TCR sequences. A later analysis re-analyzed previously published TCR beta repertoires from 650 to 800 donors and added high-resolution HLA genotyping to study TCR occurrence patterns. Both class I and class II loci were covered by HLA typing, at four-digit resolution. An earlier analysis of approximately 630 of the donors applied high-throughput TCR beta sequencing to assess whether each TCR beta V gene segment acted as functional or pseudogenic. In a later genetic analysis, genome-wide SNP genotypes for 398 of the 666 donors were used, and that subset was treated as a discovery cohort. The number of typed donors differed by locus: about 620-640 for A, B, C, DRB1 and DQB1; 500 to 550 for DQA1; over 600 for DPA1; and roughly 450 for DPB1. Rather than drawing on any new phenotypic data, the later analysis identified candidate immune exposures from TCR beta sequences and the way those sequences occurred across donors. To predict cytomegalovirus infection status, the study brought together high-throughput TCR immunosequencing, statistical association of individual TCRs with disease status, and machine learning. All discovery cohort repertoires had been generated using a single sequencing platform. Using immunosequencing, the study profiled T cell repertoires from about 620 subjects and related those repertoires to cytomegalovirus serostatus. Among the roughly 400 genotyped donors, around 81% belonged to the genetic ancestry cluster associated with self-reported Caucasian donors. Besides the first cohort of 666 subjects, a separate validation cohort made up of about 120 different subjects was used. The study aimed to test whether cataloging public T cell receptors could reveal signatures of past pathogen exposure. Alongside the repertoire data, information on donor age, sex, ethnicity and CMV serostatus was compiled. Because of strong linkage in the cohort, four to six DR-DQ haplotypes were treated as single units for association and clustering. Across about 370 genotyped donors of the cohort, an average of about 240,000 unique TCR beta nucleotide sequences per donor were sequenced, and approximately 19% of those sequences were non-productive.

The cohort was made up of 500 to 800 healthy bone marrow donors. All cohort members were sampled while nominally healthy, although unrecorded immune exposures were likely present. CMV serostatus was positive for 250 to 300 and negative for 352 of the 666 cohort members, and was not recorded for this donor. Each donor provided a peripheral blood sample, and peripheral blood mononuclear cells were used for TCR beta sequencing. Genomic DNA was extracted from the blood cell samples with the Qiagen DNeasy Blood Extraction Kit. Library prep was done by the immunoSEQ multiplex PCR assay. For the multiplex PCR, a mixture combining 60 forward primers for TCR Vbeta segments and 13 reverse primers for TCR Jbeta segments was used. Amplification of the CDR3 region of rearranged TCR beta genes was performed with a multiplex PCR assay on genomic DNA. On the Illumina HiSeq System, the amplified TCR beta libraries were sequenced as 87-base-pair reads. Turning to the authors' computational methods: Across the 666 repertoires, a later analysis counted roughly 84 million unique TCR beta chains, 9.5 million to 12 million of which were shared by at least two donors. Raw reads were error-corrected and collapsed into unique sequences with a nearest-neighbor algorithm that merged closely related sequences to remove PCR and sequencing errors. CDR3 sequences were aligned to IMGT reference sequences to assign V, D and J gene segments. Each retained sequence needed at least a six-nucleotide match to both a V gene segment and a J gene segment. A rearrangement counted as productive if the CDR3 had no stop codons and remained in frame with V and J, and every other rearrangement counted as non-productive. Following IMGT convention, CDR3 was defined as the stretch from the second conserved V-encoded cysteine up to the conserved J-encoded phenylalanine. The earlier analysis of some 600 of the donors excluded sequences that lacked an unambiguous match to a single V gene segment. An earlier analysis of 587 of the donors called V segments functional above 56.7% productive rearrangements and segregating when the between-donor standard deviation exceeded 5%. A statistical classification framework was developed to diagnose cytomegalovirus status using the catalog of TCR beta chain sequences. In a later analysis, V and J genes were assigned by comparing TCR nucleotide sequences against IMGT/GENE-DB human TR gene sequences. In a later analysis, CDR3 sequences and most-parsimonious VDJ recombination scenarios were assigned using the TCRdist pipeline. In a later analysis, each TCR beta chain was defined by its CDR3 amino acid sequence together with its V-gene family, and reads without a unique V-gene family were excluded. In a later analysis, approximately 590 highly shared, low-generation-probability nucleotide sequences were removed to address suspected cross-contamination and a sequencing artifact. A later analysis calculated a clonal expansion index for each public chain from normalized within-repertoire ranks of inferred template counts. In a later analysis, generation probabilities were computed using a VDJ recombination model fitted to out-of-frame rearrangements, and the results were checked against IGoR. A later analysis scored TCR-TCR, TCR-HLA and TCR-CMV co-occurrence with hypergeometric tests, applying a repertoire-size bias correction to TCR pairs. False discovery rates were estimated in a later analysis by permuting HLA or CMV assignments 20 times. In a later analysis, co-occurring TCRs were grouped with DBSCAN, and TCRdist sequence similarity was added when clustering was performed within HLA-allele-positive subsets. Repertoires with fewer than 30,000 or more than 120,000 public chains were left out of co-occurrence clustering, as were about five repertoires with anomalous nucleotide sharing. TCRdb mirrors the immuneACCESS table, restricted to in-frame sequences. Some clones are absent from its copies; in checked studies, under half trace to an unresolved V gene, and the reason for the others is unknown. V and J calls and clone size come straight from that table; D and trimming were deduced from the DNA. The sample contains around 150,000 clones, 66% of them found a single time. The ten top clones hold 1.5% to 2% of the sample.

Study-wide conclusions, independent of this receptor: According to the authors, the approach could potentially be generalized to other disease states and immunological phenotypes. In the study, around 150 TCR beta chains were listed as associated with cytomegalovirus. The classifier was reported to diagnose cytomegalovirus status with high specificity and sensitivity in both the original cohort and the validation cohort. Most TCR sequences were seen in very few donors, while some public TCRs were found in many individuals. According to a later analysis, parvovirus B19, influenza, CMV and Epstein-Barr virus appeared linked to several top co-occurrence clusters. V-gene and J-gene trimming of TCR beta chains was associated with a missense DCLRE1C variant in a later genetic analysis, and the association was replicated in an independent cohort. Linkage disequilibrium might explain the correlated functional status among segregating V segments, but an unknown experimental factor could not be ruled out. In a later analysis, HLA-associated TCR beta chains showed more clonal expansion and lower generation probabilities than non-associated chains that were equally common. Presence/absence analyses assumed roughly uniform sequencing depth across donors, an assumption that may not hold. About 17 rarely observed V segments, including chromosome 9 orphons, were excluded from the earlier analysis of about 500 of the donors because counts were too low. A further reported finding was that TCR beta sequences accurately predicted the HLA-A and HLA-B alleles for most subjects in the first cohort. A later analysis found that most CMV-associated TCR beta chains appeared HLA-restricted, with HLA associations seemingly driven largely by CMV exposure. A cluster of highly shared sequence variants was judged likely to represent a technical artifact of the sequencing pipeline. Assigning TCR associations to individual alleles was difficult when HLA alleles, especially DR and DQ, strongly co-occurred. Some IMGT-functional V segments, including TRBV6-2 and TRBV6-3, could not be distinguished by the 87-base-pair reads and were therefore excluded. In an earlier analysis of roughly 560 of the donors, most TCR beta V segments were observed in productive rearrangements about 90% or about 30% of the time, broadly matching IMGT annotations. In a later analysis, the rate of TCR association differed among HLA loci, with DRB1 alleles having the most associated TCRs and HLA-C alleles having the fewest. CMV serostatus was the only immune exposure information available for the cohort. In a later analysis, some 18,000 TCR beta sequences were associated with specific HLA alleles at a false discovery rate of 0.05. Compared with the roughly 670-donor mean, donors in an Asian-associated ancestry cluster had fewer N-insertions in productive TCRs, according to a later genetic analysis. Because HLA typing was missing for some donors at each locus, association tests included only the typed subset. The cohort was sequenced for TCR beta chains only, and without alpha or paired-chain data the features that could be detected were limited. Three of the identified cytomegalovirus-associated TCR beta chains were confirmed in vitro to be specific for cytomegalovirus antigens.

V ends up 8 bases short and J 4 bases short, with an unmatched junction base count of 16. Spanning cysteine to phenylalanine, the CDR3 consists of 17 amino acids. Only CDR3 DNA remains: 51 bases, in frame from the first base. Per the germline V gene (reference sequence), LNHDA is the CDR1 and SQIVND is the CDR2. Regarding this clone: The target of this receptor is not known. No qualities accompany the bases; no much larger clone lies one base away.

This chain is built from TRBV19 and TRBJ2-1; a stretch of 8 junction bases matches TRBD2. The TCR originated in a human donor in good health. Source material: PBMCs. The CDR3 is CASSGSGSLTRYNEQFF. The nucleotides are TGTGCCAGTTCGGGCAGCGGGAGCCTCACGCGATACAATGAGCAGTTCTTC. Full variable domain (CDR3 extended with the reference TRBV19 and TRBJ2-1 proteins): DGGITQSPKYLFRKEGQNVTLSCEQNLNHDAMYWYRQDPGQGLRLIYYSQIVNDFQKGDIAEGYSVSREKKESFPLTVTSAQKNPTAFYLCASSGSGSLTRYNEQFFGPGTRLTVL.